The next 9 T cell receptor beta chains were all read from a single sample in a study of blood T cell repertoires in COVID-19. Here immunoSEQ multiplex PCR was the method, and the copy in TCRdb shows in-frame clones only, minus some. The data contain tens of thousands of clones, 87% of them singletons. The specimen sequenced was peripheral blood. Source of these receptors: a human donor with acute or convalescent COVID-19. The donor label of this sample is uncertain.

This chain joins TRBV15 and TRBJ1-6, with no clear D. The ends were cut back, 0 bases at V and 10 bases at J, with 7 bases in the middle. Germline CDR1 and CDR2: LNHNV and YYDKDF (reference sequence). The CDR3 covers 13 residues. CDR3 loop: CATSRDLGSPLHF. For the CDR3, the DNA is TGTGCCACCAGCAGAGATCTAGGATCACCCCTCCACTTT.

The rearrangement uses TRBV29-1 and TRBJ1-4, with D unresolved. Germline V gene data show CDR1 as SQVTM and CDR2 as ANQGSEA. The ends were cut back, 4 bases at V and 8 bases at J, with 14 bases in the middle. The CDR3 covers 13 residues. The CDR3 DNA follows: TGCAGCGTTGTCAAGGGAGTTGGCGAAAAACTGTTTTTT. Translating it yields CSVVKGVGEKLFF.

The V call is TRBV6-5, the J call TRBJ1-5, with 8 bases identical to TRBD1. CDR1 is MNHEY and CDR2 is SVGAGI in the germline V gene. CDR3 length: 13 residues. The junction had 2 bases not matched to a gene; V was cut back by 5 bases and J by 5 bases. The CDR3 reads CASSPQGDQPQHF. In DNA, the CDR3 is TGTGCCAGCAGTCCACAGGGGGATCAGCCCCAGCATTTT.

The J gene is TRBJ1-1, the V gene TRBV20-1; D unresolved. There are 11 residues in the CDR3. V lost 7 bases to trimming and J lost 1 base, with 7 bases between them. The germline gives CDR1 DFQATT, CDR2 SNEGSKA (reference sequence). Here the CDR3 reads CSVVRNTEAFF. The DNA of the CDR3 is TGCAGTGTAGTGAGGAACACTGAAGCTTTCTTT.

The genes are TRBV7-8 and TRBJ1-6; 7 bases align to TRBD1. This CDR3 contains 15 residues. CDR1 SGHVS and CDR2 FQNEAQ come from the germline V gene. Trimming took 6 bases from V and 1 from J; bases not matched to a gene: 3. DNA of the CDR3: TGTGCCAGCAGTCTGGACAGGTCCTATAATTCACCCCTCCACTTT. The encoded protein is CASSLDRSYNSPLHF.

This chain joins TRBV7-2 and TRBJ2-1, with 11 positions matching TRBD2. CDR3 length equals 18 residues. The germline V gene encodes CDR1 SGHTA and CDR2 FQGNSA. Unmatched junction bases numbered 9, after V lost 5 bases and J lost 0 bases. The CDR3 is CASSHPSGGISSYNEQFF. Here the CDR3 DNA reads TGTGCCAGCAGCCACCCTAGCGGGGGGATCAGCTCCTACAATGAGCAGTTCTTC. Looking up the rest from reference TRBV7-2 and TRBJ2-1 gives the full variable domain: GAGVSQSPSNKVTEKGKDVELRCDPISGHTALYWYRQSLGQGLEFLIYFQGNSAPDKSGLPSDRFSAERTGGSVSTLTIQRTQQEDSAVYLCASSHPSGGISSYNEQFFGPGTRLTVL.

The chain couples TRBV18 to TRBJ1-1; TRBD1 agrees at 9 bases. V lost 4 bases to trimming and J lost 5 bases; unmatched junction nucleotides: 5. Germline CDR1 KGHSH, CDR2 LQKENI. The CDR3 consists of 14 residues. DNA of the CDR3: TGTGCCAGCTCACTTGACAGGGGGTTTACTGAAGCTTTCTTT. This translates into CASSLDRGFTEAFF.

The CDR3 DNA reads as TGTGCCACTCAGTTACAGGGCACTTCCTACGAGCAGTACTTC. It encodes CATQLQGTSYEQYF. The chain combines TRBV6-5 with TRBJ2-7; D is possibly TRBD1 (6 bases). The germline V gene has CDR1 MNHEY and CDR2 SVGAGI. This CDR3 is built from 14 residues. V was cut by 10 bases and J by 1 base, with 17 bases left in between.

The CDR3 sequence: CASSRSTDSYGYTF. The CDR3 region has the DNA TGTGCCAGCAGCCGGTCGACAGACTCGTATGGCTACACCTTC. The genes are TRBV7-2 and TRBJ1-2, with D possibly TRBD1 on 5 matching bases. CDR3 length: 14 amino acids. The V end lost 5 bases, the J end lost 5 bases, and 15 bases lay between the germline ends. Germline V gene lookup returns CDR1 SGHTA and CDR2 FQGNSA.